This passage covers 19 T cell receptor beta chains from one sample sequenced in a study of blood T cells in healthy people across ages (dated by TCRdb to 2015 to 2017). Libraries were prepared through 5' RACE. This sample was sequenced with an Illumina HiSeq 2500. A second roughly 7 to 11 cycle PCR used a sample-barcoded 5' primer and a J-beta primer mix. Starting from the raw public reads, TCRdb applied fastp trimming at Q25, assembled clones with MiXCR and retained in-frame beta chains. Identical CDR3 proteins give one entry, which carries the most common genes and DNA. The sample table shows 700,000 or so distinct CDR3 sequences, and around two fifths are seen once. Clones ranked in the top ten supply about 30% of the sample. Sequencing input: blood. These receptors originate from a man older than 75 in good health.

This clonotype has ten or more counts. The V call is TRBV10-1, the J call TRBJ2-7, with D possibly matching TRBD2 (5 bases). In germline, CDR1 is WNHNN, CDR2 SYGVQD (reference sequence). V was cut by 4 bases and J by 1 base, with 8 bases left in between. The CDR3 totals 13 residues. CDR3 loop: CASSVRDSYEQYF. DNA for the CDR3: TGCGCCAGCAGTGTTCGGGATTCCTACGAGCAGTACTTC.

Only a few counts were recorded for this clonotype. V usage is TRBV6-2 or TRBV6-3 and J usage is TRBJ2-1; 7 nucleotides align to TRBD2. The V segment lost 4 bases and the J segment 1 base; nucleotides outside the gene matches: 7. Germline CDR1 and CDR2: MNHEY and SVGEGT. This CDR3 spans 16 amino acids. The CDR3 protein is CASSSIGGRSYNEQFF. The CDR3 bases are TGTGCCAGCAGTTCCATTGGCGGGAGATCCTACAATGAGCAGTTCTTC.

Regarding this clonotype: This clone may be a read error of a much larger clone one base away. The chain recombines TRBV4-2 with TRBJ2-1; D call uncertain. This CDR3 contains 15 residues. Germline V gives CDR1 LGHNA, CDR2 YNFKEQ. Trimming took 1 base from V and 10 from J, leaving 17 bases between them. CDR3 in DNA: TGTGCCAGCAGCCAAGGAGAGGCCTCCCCGGGCGAGCAGTTCTTC. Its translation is CASSQGEASPGEQFF.

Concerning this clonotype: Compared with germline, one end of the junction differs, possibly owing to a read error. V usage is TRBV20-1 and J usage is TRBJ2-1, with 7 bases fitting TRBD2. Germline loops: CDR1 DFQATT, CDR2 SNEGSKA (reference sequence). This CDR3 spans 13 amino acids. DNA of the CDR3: TGCAGTGATAGAGATTGGCGGGAGCGTGAGCAGTTCTTC. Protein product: CSDRDWREREQFF.

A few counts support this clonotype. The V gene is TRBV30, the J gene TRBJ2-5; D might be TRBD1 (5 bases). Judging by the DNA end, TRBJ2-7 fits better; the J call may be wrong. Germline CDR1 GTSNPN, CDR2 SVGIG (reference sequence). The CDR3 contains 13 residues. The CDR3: CALDLRGRNEQYF. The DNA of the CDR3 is TGTGCCTTGGACCTAAGGGGAAGGAACGAGCAGTACTTC.

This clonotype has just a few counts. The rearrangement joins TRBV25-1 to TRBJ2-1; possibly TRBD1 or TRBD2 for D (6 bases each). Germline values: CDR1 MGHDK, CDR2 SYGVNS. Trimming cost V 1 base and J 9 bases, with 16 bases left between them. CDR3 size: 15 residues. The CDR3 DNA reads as TGTGCCAGCAGTGAATTGATAGCGGAGGGGGTTGAGCAGTTCTTC. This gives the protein CASSELIAEGVEQFF.

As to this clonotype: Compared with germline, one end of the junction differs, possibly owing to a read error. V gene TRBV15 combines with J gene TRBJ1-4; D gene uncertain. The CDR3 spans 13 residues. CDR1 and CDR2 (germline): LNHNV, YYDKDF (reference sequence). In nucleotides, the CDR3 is TGTGCCAGCAGCTTCAGGACGCAAGAAAAACTGTTTTTT. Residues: CASSFRTQEKLFF.

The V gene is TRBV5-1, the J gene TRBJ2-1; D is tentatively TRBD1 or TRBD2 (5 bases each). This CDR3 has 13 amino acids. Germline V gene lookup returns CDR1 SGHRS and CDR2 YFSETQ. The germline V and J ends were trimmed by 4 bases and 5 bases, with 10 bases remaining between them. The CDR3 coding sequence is TGCGCCAGCAGCCCGGGACGGAACAATGAGCAGTTCTTC. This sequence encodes CASSPGRNNEQFF.

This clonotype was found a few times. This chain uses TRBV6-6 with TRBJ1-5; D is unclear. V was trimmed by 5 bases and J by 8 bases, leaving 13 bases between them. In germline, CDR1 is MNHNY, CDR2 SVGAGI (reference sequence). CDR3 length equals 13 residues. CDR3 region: CASSPRTAEPQHF. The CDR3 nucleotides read TGTGCCAGCAGTCCCCGGACCGCAGAGCCCCAGCATTTT.

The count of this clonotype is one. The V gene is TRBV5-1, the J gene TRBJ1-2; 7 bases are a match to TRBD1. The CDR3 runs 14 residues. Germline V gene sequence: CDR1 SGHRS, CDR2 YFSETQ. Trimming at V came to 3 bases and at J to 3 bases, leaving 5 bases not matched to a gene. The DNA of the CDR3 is TGCGCCAGCAGCTCCCCGGGACAGCACTATGGCTACACCTTC. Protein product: CASSSPGQHYGYTF. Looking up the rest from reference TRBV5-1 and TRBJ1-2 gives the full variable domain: KAGVTQTPRYLIKTRGQQVTLSCSPISGHRSVSWYQQTPGQGLQFLFEYFSETQRNKGNFPGRFSGRQFSNSRSEMNVSTLELGDSALYLCASSSPGQHYGYTFGSGTRLTVV.

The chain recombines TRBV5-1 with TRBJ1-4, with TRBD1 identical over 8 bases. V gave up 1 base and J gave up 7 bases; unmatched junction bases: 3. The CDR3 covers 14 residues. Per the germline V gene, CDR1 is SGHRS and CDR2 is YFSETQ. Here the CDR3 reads CASSLSTGGEKLFF. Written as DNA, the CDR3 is TGCGCCAGCAGCTTGAGCACAGGGGGTGAAAAACTGTTTTTT.

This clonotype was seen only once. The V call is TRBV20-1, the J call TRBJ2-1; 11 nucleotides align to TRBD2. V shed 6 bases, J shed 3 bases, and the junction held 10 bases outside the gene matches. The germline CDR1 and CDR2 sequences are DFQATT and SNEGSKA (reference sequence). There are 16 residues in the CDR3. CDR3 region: CSAKDSGRALYNEQFF. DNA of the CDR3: TGCAGTGCGAAAGATAGCGGGAGGGCCCTCTACAATGAGCAGTTCTTC.

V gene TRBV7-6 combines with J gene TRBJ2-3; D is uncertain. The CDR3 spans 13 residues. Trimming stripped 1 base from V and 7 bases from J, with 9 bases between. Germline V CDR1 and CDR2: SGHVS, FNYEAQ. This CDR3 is CASSLVAGNTQYF. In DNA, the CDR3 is TGTGCCAGCAGCTTAGTCGCCGGAAATACGCAGTATTTT.

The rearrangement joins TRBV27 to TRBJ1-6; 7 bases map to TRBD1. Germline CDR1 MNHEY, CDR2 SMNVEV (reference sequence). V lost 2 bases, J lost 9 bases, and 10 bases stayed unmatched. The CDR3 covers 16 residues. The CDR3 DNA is TGTGCCAGCAGTTTAGAGTGCAGACAGGGTTGTTCACCCCTCCACTTT. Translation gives CASSLECRQGCSPLHF.

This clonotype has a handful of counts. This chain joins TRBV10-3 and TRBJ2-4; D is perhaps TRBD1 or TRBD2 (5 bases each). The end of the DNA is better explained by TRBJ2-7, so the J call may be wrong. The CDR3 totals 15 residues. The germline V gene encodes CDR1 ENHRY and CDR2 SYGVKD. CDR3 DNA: TGTGCCATCAGTGTTACAGGCAGGGAGCCCTACGAGCAGTACTTC. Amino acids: CAISVTGREPYEQYF.

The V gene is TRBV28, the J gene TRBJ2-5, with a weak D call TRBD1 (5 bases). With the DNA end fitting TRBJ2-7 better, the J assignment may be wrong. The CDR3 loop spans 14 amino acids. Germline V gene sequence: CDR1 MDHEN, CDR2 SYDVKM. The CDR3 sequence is CASSFLDRPGEQYF. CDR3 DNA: TGTGCCAGCAGTTTTCTAGACAGACCGGGCGAGCAGTACTTC.

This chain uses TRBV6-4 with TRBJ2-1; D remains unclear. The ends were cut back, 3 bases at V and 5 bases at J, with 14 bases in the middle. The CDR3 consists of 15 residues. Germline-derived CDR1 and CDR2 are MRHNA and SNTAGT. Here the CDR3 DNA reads TGTGCCAGCAGTGATCTGGCGTTTGGCAACAATGAGCAGTTCTTC. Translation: CASSDLAFGNNEQFF.

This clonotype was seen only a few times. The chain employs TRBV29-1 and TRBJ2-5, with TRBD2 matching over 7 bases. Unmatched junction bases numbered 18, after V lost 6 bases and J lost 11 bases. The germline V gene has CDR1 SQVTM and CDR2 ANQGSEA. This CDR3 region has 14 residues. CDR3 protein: CSVSFRAGVAEQYF. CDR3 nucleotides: TGCAGCGTGTCCTTCCGTGCGGGAGTGGCTGAGCAGTACTTC.

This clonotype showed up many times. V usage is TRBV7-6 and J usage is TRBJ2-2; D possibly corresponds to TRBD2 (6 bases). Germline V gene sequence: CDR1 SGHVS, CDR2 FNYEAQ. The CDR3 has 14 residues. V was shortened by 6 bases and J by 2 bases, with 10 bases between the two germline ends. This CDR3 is CASRRDRNTGELFF. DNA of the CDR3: TGTGCCAGCAGGCGGGACCGTAACACCGGGGAGCTGTTTTTT. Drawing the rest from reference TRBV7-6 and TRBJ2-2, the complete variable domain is GAGVSQSPRYKVTKRGQDVALRCDPISGHVSLYWYRQALGQGPEFLTYFNYEAQQDKSGLPNDRFSAERPEGSISTLTIQRTEQRDSAMYRCASRRDRNTGELFFGEGSRLTVL.